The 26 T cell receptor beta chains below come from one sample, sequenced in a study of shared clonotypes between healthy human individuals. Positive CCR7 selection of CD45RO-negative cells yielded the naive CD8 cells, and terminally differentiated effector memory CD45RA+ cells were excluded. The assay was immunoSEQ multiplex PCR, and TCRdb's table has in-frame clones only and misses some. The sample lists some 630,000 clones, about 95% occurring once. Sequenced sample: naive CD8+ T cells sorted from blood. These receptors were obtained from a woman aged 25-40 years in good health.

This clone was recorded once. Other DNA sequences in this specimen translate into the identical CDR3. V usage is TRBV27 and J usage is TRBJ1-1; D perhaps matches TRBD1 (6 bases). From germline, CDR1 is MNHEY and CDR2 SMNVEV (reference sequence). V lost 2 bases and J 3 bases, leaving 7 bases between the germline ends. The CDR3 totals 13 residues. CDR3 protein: CASSLEGDTEAFF. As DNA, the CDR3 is TGTGCCAGCAGTTTAGAGGGGGACACTGAAGCTTTCTTT.

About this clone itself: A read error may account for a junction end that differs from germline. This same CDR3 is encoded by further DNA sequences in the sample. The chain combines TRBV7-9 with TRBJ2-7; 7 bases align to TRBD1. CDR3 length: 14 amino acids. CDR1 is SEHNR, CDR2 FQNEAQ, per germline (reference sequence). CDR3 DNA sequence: TGTGCCAGCAGCCGCCGGGACAGCTTCTACGAGCAGTATTTC. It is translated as CASSRRDSFYEQYF.

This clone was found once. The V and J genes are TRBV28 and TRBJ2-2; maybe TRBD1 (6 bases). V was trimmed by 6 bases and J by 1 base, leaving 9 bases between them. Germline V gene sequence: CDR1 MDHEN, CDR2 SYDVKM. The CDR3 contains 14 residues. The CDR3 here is CASSTTGNTGELFF. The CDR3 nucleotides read TGTGCCAGCAGCACGACAGGGAACACCGGGGAGCTGTTTTTT.

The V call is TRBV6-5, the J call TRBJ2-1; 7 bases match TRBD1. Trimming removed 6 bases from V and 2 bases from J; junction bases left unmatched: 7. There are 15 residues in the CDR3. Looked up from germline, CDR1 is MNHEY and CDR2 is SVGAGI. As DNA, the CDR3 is TGTGCCAGCAGCCTCGCAGGGGGAGCCTACAATGAGCAGTTCTTC. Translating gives CASSLAGGAYNEQFF.

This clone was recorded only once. CDR3 in amino acids: CASGTGGIGDTQYF. The DNA for the CDR3 is TGTGCCAGCGGGACAGGGGGGATTGGAGATACGCAGTATTTT. The chain recombines TRBV10-3 with TRBJ2-3; 11 bases align to TRBD1. Germline values: CDR1 ENHRY, CDR2 SYGVKD. This CDR3 has 14 residues. V dropped 10 bases and J dropped 5; count of bases not matched to a gene: 8.

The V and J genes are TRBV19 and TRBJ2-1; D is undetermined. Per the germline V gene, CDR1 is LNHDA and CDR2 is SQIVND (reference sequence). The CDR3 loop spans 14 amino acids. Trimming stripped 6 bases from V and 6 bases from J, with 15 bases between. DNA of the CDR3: TGTGCCAGTAGCTGGGGATCCCTAGTCAATGAGCAGTTCTTC. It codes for CASSWGSLVNEQFF.

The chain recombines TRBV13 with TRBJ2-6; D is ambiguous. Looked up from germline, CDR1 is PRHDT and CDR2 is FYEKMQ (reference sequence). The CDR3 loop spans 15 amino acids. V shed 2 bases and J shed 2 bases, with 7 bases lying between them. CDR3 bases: TGTGCCAGCAGCTTATGGGGAACTGGGGCCAACGTCCTGACTTTC. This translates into CASSLWGTGANVLTF.

In nucleotides, the CDR3 is TGTGCCAGCAGTATCAGGGGTCATACGCAGTATTTT. Amino acids: CASSIRGHTQYF. The chain links TRBV27 to TRBJ2-3; D is possibly TRBD1 (6 bases). With 5 bases removed from V and 7 bases from J, the gap between germline ends came to 10 bases. CDR1 and CDR2 from the germline V gene are MNHEY and SMNVEV (reference sequence). This CDR3 region has 12 residues.

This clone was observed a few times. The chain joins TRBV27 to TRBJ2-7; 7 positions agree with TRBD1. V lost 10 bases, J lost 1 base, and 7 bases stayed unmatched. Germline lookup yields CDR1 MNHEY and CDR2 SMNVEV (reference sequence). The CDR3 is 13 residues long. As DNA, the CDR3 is TGTGCCACCCAGACAGGGACGTCCTACGAGCAGTACTTC. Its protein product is CATQTGTSYEQYF.

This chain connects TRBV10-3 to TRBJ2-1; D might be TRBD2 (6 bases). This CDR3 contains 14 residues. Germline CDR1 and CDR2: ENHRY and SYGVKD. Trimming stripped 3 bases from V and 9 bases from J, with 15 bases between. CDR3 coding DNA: TGTGCCATCAGTGAAAGGCGGGGTAGGGGTGAGCAGTTCTTC. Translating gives CAISERRGRGEQFF.

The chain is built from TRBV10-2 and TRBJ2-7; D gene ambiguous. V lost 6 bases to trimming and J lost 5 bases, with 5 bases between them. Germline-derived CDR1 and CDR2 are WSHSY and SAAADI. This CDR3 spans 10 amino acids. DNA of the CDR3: TGCGCCAGCAGGGATCACGAGCAGTACTTC. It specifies CASRDHEQYF.

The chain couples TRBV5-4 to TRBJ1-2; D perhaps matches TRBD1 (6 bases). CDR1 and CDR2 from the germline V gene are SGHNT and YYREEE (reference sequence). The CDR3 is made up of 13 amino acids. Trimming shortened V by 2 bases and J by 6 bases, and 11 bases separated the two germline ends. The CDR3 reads CASSLEQGDGYTF. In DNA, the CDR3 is TGTGCCAGCAGCTTAGAACAGGGAGATGGCTACACCTTC.

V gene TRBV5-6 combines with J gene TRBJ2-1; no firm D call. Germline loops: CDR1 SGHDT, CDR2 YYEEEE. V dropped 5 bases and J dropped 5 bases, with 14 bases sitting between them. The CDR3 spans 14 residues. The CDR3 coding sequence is TGTGCCAGCAGTCCGTGGACGGAAAACAATGAGCAGTTCTTC. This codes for CASSPWTENNEQFF.

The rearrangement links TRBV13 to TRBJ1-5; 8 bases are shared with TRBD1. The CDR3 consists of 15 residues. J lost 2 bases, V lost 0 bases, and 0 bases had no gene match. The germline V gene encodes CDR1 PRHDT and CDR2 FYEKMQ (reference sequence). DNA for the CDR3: TGTGCCAGCAGCTTAGGGACAGGGGGCAATCAGCCCCAGCATTTT. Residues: CASSLGTGGNQPQHF.

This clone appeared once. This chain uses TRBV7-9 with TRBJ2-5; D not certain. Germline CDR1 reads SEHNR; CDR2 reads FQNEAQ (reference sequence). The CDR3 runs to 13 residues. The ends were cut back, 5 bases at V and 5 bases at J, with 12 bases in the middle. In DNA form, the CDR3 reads TGTGCCAGCAGCCGCAAAGATTGGGAGACCCAGTACTTC. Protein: CASSRKDWETQYF. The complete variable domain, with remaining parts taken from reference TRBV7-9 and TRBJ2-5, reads DTGVSQNPRHKITKRGQNVTFRCDPISEHNRLYWYRQTLGQGPEFLTYFQNEAQLEKSRLLSDRFSAERPKGSFSTLEIQRTEQGDSAMYLCASSRKDWETQYFGPGTRLLVL.

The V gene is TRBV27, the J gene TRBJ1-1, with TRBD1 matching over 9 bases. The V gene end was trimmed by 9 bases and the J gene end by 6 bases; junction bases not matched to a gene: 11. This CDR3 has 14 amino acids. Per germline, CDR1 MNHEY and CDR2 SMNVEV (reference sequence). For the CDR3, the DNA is TGTGCCAGTACAACGCACACAGGGGGCGCTGAAGCTTTCTTT. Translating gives CASTTHTGGAEAFF.

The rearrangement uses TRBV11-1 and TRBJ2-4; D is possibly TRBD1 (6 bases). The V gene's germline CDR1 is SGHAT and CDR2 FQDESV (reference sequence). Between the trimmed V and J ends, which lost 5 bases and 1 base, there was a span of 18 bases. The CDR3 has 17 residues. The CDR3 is CASSKAPGAVAKNIQYF. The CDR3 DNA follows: TGTGCCAGCAGCAAAGCCCCAGGGGCGGTGGCCAAAAACATTCAGTACTTC.

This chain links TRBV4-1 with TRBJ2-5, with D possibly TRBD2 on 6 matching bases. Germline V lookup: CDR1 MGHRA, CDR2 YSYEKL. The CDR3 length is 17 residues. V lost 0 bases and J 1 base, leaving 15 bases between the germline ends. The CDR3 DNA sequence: TGCGCCAGCAGCCAAGAAGTAGCGCGGGGACCCCAAGAGACCCAGTACTTC. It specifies CASSQEVARGPQETQYF.

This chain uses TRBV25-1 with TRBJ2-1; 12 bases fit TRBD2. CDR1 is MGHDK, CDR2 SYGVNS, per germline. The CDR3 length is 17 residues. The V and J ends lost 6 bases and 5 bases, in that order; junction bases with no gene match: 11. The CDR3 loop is CASRGASGRASDNEQFF. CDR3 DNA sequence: TGTGCCAGCAGAGGGGCTAGCGGGAGGGCCAGCGACAATGAGCAGTTCTTC.

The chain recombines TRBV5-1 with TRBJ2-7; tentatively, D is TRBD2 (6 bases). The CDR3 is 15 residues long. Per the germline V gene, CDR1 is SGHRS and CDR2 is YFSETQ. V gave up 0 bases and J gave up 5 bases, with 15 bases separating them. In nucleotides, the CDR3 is TGCGCCAGCAGCTTGGACTGGGAGGAAAAAAACGAGCAGTACTTC. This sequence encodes CASSLDWEEKNEQYF.

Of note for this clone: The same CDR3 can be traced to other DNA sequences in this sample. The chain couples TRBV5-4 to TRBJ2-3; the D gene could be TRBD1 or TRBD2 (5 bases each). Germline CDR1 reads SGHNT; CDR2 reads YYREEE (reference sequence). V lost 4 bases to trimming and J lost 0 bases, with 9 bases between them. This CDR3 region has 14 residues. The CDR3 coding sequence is TGTGCCAGCAGCGGCCGGGACAGCACAGATACGCAGTATTTT. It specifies CASSGRDSTDTQYF.

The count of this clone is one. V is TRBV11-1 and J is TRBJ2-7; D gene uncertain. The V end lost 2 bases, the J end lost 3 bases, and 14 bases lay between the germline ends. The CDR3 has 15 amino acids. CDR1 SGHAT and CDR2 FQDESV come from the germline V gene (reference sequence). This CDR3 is CASSLSPFPDYEQYF. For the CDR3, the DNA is TGTGCCAGCAGCTTATCTCCCTTCCCCGACTACGAGCAGTACTTC.

The CDR3 spells CASSLGTSGSAEQFF. The CDR3 coding sequence is TGTGCCAGCAGCTTAGGGACTAGCGGGAGCGCTGAGCAGTTCTTC. V is TRBV5-8 and J is TRBJ2-1; the match to TRBD2 covers 14 bases. CDR3 length equals 15 residues. Per germline, CDR1 SGHTS and CDR2 YDEGEE. With 2 bases clipped from V and 9 bases from J, the junction kept 4 bases outside the gene matches.

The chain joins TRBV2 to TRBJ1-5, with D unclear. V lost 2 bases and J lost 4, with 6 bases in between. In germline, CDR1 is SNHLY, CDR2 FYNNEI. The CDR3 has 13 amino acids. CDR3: CASSESLNQPQHF. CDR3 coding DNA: TGTGCCAGCAGTGAATCACTGAATCAGCCCCAGCATTTT.

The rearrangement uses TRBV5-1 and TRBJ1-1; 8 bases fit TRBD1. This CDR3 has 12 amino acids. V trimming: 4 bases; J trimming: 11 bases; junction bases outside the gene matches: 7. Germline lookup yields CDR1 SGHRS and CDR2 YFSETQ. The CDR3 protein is CASSTDRVEAFF. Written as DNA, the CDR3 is TGCGCCAGCAGCACGGACAGGGTGGAGGCTTTCTTT. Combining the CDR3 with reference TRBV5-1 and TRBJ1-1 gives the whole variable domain KAGVTQTPRYLIKTRGQQVTLSCSPISGHRSVSWYQQTPGQGLQFLFEYFSETQRNKGNFPGRFSGRQFSNSRSEMNVSTLELGDSALYLCASSTDRVEAFFGQGTRLTVV.

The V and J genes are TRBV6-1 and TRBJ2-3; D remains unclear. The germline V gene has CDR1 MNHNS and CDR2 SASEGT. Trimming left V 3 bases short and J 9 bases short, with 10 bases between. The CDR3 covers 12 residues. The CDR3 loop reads CASSDLVLTQYF. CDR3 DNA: TGTGCCAGCAGTGACCTCGTTTTGACGCAGTATTTT.